Listed here are 25 T cell receptor beta chains from one sample, sequenced in a study of a mutant IDH1 vaccine in newly diagnosed glioma. Sequencing was performed with immunoSEQ multiplex PCR; in TCRdb, only in-frame clones are kept and a portion is missing. The repertoire has just under 95,000 clones, around 77% of them found once; the top ten carry 7% to 9%. Stated time point: baseline, week 1 (first vaccination visit). This sample's treatment: pre-vaccination baseline after standard-of-care therapy. The input for sequencing was PBMCs, taken from a glioma patient treated with radiotherapy, temozolomide or both. All receptors come from a middle-aged man with glioma.

The DNA for the CDR3 is TGTGCCAGCAGCCAAGTTCGGTCTAATGAAAAACTGTTTTTT. Protein: CASSQVRSNEKLFF. The rearrangement uses TRBV4-2 and TRBJ1-4; D gene ambiguous. Germline V lookup: CDR1 LGHNA, CDR2 YNFKEQ. This CDR3 has 14 residues. V lost 1 base and J 3 bases, leaving 6 bases between the germline ends.

V and J are TRBV6-6 and TRBJ2-5; D remains ambiguous. The CDR3 is 13 residues long. The V end lost 0 bases, the J end lost 11 bases, and 13 bases lay between the germline ends. Germline CDR1 reads MNHNY; CDR2 reads SVGAGI (reference sequence). CDR3 residues: CASSYSVPTEQYF. The CDR3 DNA sequence: TGTGCCAGCAGTTACTCTGTACCTACGGAGCAGTACTTC.

V gene TRBV2 combines with J gene TRBJ1-4, with a tentative D call TRBD1 (6 bases). The V and J ends lost 6 bases and 5 bases respectively, with 16 bases between them. Germline V gene lookup returns CDR1 SNHLY and CDR2 FYNNEI. This CDR3 is built from 15 residues. This chain's CDR3 is CASRKQGRVNEKLFF. Written as DNA, the CDR3 is TGTGCCAGCAGAAAACAGGGAAGGGTAAATGAAAAACTGTTTTTT.

This clone came up once. Here the CDR3 reads CASSIRGGTRATEAFF. The CDR3 region has the DNA TGTGCCAGTAGTATAAGGGGAGGTACGAGAGCGACTGAAGCTTTCTTT. The chain is built from TRBV19 and TRBJ1-1; perhaps TRBD1 as D (5 bases). The CDR3 spans 16 residues. Trimming took off 2 bases at V and 5 bases at J, with 18 bases between the two ends. From germline, CDR1 is LNHDA and CDR2 SQIVND (reference sequence).

The chain links TRBV9 to TRBJ2-1, with TRBD2 matching 7 bases. Germline CDR1 SGDLS, CDR2 YYNGEE. V lost 3 bases and J lost 6; bases outside the gene matches: 12. The CDR3 loop spans 16 amino acids. CDR3 DNA: TGTGCCAGCAGCGAGAGAGGTAGGGCGGGAGCCAATGAGCAGTTCTTC. It translates to CASSERGRAGANEQFF.

The chain combines TRBV5-8 with TRBJ1-6; weak D call: TRBD1 (6 bases). Per the germline V gene, CDR1 is SGHTS and CDR2 is YDEGEE. CDR3 length: 16 residues. The V and J ends lost 4 bases and 2 bases respectively, with 13 bases between them. The CDR3 DNA reads as TGTGCCAGCAGCCTTGAGACAGGAGCCTATAATTCACCCCTCCACTTT. This translates into CASSLETGAYNSPLHF. The whole variable domain, filled in from reference TRBV5-8 and TRBJ1-6, reads EAGVTQSPTHLIKTRGQQATLRCSPISGHTSVYWYQQALGLGLQFLLWYDEGEERNRGNFPPRFSGRQFPNYSSELNVNALELEDSALYLCASSLETGAYNSPLHFGNGTRLTVT.

The chain is built from TRBV2 and TRBJ2-7; 8 bases line up with TRBD1. With 5 bases clipped from V and 1 base from J, the junction kept 4 bases outside the gene matches. Germline V gives CDR1 SNHLY, CDR2 FYNNEI. The CDR3 extends over 14 amino acids. This chain's CDR3 is CASSRTGPSYEQYF. In nucleotides, the CDR3 is TGTGCCAGCAGTAGGACAGGGCCGTCCTACGAGCAGTACTTC.

The chain joins TRBV7-8 to TRBJ2-1; D gene unclear. Germline CDR1 is SGHVS and CDR2 is FQNEAQ. CDR3 length equals 14 residues. V was pared by 1 base and J by 3 bases, with 7 bases between. This CDR3 reads CASSLGALYNEQFF. Written as DNA, the CDR3 is TGTGCCAGCAGCTTAGGGGCCCTCTACAATGAGCAGTTCTTC.

This clone was seen a handful of times. The genes are TRBV9 and TRBJ1-1; D is perhaps TRBD1 (5 bases). In germline, CDR1 is SGDLS, CDR2 YYNGEE. Trimming removed 7 bases at V and 2 bases at J, with 9 bases between. The CDR3 contains 12 residues. CDR3 amino acids: CASGTVNTEAFF. The CDR3 DNA reads TGTGCCAGCGGGACGGTAAACACTGAAGCTTTCTTT.

CDR3 protein: CASSLRPGSSYEQYF. In nucleotides, the CDR3 is TGTGCCAGCAGTTTACGGCCAGGGAGCTCCTACGAGCAGTACTTC. The chain uses TRBV27 and TRBJ2-7; perhaps D is TRBD1 or TRBD2 (5 bases each). This CDR3 region has 15 residues. Germline V gene data show CDR1 as MNHEY and CDR2 as SMNVEV (reference sequence). Deletions cut 2 bases from V and 0 bases from J, with 11 bases between.

A few counts support this clone. V gene TRBV4-1 combines with J gene TRBJ1-1; D might be TRBD1 (5 bases). Trimming left V 0 bases short and J 6 bases short, with 11 bases between. This CDR3 is built from 14 residues. Germline V gene lookup returns CDR1 MGHRA and CDR2 YSYEKL. As DNA, the CDR3 is TGCGCCAGCAGCCAAGATGGGGGGGACGCTGAAGCTTTCTTT. It translates to CASSQDGGDAEAFF.

This clone was seen once. J is TRBJ2-7 and V is TRBV7-9; D is undetermined. The CDR3 runs 12 residues. The V gene's germline CDR1 is SEHNR and CDR2 FQNEAQ (reference sequence). V lost 2 bases and J 5 bases, leaving 7 bases between the germline ends. The CDR3 reads CASSLRNDEQYF. CDR3 DNA sequence: TGTGCCAGCAGCTTAAGAAACGACGAGCAGTACTTC.

V and J are TRBV6-4 and TRBJ1-2; D not resolved. V lost 2 bases and J 4 bases, leaving 8 bases between the germline ends. The CDR3 loop spans 13 amino acids. Germline CDR1 MRHNA, CDR2 SNTAGT. CDR3 amino acids: CASSDREGYGYTF. CDR3 in DNA: TGTGCCAGCAGTGACAGGGAGGGCTATGGCTACACCTTC.

Relative to its sample, this clone is medium-sized. V is TRBV6-5 and J is TRBJ1-4; D is perhaps TRBD1 (6 bases). Trimming cost V 6 bases and J 7 bases, with 15 bases left between them. The CDR3 runs to 14 residues. In germline, CDR1 is MNHEY, CDR2 SVGAGI. The chain's CDR3 is CASSQTQGGEKLFF. The CDR3 DNA follows: TGTGCCAGCAGCCAAACACAGGGAGGTGAAAAACTGTTTTTT.

J is TRBJ2-3 and V is TRBV2, with 9 bases that match TRBD2. Germline CDR1 reads SNHLY; CDR2 reads FYNNEI. There are 15 residues in the CDR3. The V gene end was trimmed by 4 bases and the J gene end by 2 bases; junction bases not matched to a gene: 4. The CDR3 here is CASSGSGGLTDTQYF. Written as DNA, the CDR3 is TGTGCCAGCAGTGGTAGCGGGGGCCTCACAGATACGCAGTATTTT.

The CDR3 DNA sequence: TGTGCCAGCAGCTCCCCGGGACTAGCGGGGTACAATGAGCAGTTCTTC. Its translation: CASSSPGLAGYNEQFF. The V gene is TRBV7-2, the J gene TRBJ2-1, with 13 bases lining up with TRBD2. The CDR3 extends over 16 amino acids. Trimming removed 4 bases from V and 4 bases from J; junction bases left unmatched: 4. CDR1 is SGHTA and CDR2 is FQGNSA in the germline V gene.

The chain carries TRBV12-5 and TRBJ2-1, with TRBD2 matching over 7 bases. This CDR3 is 12 amino acids long. Per germline, CDR1 LGHNT and CDR2 FRNRAP. With V trimmed by 6 bases and J by 6 bases, 2 bases remained unmatched. This CDR3 reads CASGWGGNEQFF. As DNA, the CDR3 is TGTGCTAGTGGCTGGGGGGGCAATGAGCAGTTCTTC.

The chain recombines TRBV11-2 with TRBJ2-7, with D unclear. This CDR3 spans 13 amino acids. The V and J ends lost 2 bases and 2 bases respectively, with 7 bases between them. The germline gives CDR1 SGHAT, CDR2 FQNNGV. DNA of the CDR3: TGTGCCAGCAGCTTAAGCAAGACCTACGAGCAGTACTTC. Translation: CASSLSKTYEQYF.

V usage is TRBV7-6 and J usage is TRBJ2-2; unclear D gene. Looked up from germline, CDR1 is SGHVS and CDR2 is FNYEAQ. The ends were cut back, 7 bases at V and 1 base at J, with 10 bases in the middle. This CDR3 contains 14 residues. The chain's CDR3 is CASIKTVNTGELFF. Written as DNA, the CDR3 is TGTGCCAGCATAAAGACTGTGAACACCGGGGAGCTGTTTTTT.

In its sample, this clone was seen once. The genes are TRBV7-9 and TRBJ2-2; 12 bases fit TRBD2. V was pared by 3 bases and J by 6 bases, with 14 bases of the junction left unmatched. Germline-derived CDR1 and CDR2 are SEHNR and FQNEAQ (reference sequence). The CDR3 runs to 19 residues. In nucleotides, the CDR3 is TGTGCCAGCAGCTTGGCCGCCCTAGCGGGAGGGCCGTTCGCCGGGGAGCTGTTTTTT. Its protein is CASSLAALAGGPFAGELFF.

This chain links TRBV21-1 with TRBJ1-2; whether TRBD1, the table's D call, matches the DNA was not checked. TRBV21-1 represents a pseudogene. This CDR3 contains 16 residues. CDR3 residues: CASIKKWTERDYGYTF. CDR3 DNA: TGTGCCAGCATCAAAAAATGGACAGAACGGGACTATGGCTACACCTTC.

The V and J genes are TRBV7-2 and TRBJ2-7; TRBD2 might be the D (6 bases). The V gene's germline CDR1 is SGHTA and CDR2 FQGNSA. The CDR3 is 15 amino acids. V shed 6 bases and J shed 5 bases, with 20 bases lying between them. DNA for the CDR3: TGTGCCAGCAGTGGGGGACTTTTCATTGACGACGAGCAGTACTTC. This gives the protein CASSGGLFIDDEQYF.

V gene TRBV29-1 combines with J gene TRBJ1-2; D call uncertain. Trimming removed 5 bases at V and 8 bases at J, with 12 bases between. Germline CDR1 SQVTM, CDR2 ANQGSEA. CDR3 length: 11 amino acids. This chain's CDR3 is CSVNLGWGYTF. CDR3 DNA: TGCAGCGTTAATCTGGGGTGGGGCTACACCTTC.

This clone came up once. The V and J genes are TRBV11-1 and TRBJ1-2; D not certain. CDR1 and CDR2 from the germline V gene are SGHAT and FQDESV (reference sequence). The ends were cut back, 3 bases at V and 8 bases at J, with 13 bases in the middle. This CDR3 is built from 13 residues. CDR3 residues: CASSFYPGEGYTF. The CDR3 DNA reads TGTGCCAGCAGCTTTTACCCAGGAGAGGGCTACACCTTC.

V usage is TRBV29-1 and J usage is TRBJ2-5; 7 nucleotides agree with TRBD2. V shed 4 bases, J shed 2 bases, and the junction held 10 bases outside the gene matches. There are 15 residues in the CDR3. The germline V gene encodes CDR1 SQVTM and CDR2 ANQGSEA. This chain's CDR3 is CSVGSGGSYQETQYF. The CDR3 region has the DNA TGCAGCGTTGGAAGTGGCGGGAGTTATCAAGAGACCCAGTACTTC.